The clone carrying this T cell receptor (beta chain) was observed a few times. The antigen is not known. This sample was included in a study of OX40 agonist ivuxolimab in advanced cancers. Germline-derived CDR1 and CDR2 are ENHRY and SYGVKD. V lost 3 bases to trimming and J lost 3 bases, with 10 bases between them. The CDR3 has 14 residues. Sequenced by immunoSEQ multiplex PCR; TCRdb stores in-frame clones only, minus some. The sample has roughly 42,000 clones; 86% are singletons. Findings of the study overall: Both blood CD4+ and CD8+ T cells showed clonal growth by week 6 at 0.1 to 3.0 mg/kg. Compared with CD4+, CD8+ T cells on average had more expanded clones.

Material: CD4+ or CD8+ T cells sorted from blood, obtained in a trial of the OX40 agonist ivuxolimab. This chain joins TRBV10-3 and TRBJ2-3, with D possibly matching TRBD2 (5 bases). The sequence came from an adult with an advanced solid tumor such as melanoma, head and neck, liver or kidney cancer. The CDR3 DNA sequence: TGTGCCATCAGTGATGGTGGCGGGACAGATACGCAGTATTTT. Encoded protein: CAISDGGGTDTQYF.